This entry lists 23 T cell receptor beta chains sequenced from one sample in a study of technical replicates of blood from several donors. Sequenced by immunoSEQ multiplex PCR; TCRdb stores in-frame clones only, minus some. The sample holds more than 90,000 clones, approximately 96% seen once. The source material was T cells isolated from PBMCs. These receptors originate from a human donor in good health.

This chain links TRBV19 with TRBJ2-2; 12 bases are shared with TRBD1. There are 18 residues in the CDR3. V shed 6 bases and J 8 bases; nucleotides not matched to a gene: 16. Germline loops: CDR1 LNHDA, CDR2 SQIVND (reference sequence). CDR3 loop: CASRPILGQGAQFGELFF. The CDR3 DNA follows: TGTGCCAGTAGACCCATCCTGGGACAGGGGGCGCAGTTTGGGGAGCTGTTTTTT. The complete variable domain, with remaining parts taken from reference TRBV19 and TRBJ2-2, reads DGGITQSPKYLFRKEGQNVTLSCEQNLNHDAMYWYRQDPGQGLRLIYYSQIVNDFQKGDIAEGYSVSREKKESFPLTVTSAQKNPTAFYLCASRPILGQGAQFGELFFGEGSRLTVL.

This rearrangement joins TRBV27 to TRBJ2-3; possible D gene TRBD1, 5 bases. CDR1 is MNHEY, CDR2 SMNVEV, per germline (reference sequence). V was clipped by 5 bases and J by 6 bases, with 6 bases between them. The CDR3 is made up of 11 amino acids. The CDR3 DNA reads TGTGCCAGCAGTAGGGGTGATACGCAGTATTTT. Its protein is CASSRGDTQYF.

The rearrangement uses TRBV20-1 and TRBJ2-7; D may be TRBD2 (5 bases). The CDR3 sequence is 11 residues long. V was pared by 5 bases and J by 3 bases, with 8 bases between. The germline V gene encodes CDR1 DFQATT and CDR2 SNEGSKA (reference sequence). The CDR3 reads CSALTSYEQYF. As DNA, the CDR3 is TGCAGTGCTCTTACTAGCTACGAGCAGTACTTC.

The V call is TRBV5-4, the J call TRBJ2-2, with 7 bases matching TRBD2. Germline V gene data show CDR1 as SGHNT and CDR2 as YYREEE (reference sequence). The CDR3 loop spans 14 amino acids. The trim removed 3 bases at V and 5 bases at J, leaving 4 bases unmatched. The DNA for the CDR3 is TGTGCCAGCAGCTCGGGACTACAGACCGGGGAGCTGTTTTTT. Its translation: CASSSGLQTGELFF.

This rearrangement joins TRBV18 to TRBJ2-7; tentatively, D is TRBD1 (5 bases). The germline V gene has CDR1 KGHSH and CDR2 LQKENI. CDR3 length: 13 residues. V lost 4 bases to trimming and J lost 5 bases, with 12 bases between them. CDR3 region: CASSQSGLDEQYF. The DNA for the CDR3 is TGTGCCAGCTCACAATCAGGGTTGGACGAGCAGTACTTC. The full variable domain, its missing parts supplied by reference TRBV18 and TRBJ2-7, is NAGVMQNPRHLVRRRGQEARLRCSPMKGHSHVYWYRQLPEEGLKFMVYLQKENIIDESGMPKERFSAEFPKEGPSILRIQQVVRGDSAAYFCASSQSGLDEQYFGPGTRLTVT.

This chain joins TRBV18 and TRBJ2-2; D is perhaps TRBD1 (5 bases). CDR3 size: 17 residues. The germline CDR1 and CDR2 sequences are KGHSH and LQKENI. Trimming removed 2 bases from V and 0 bases from J, with 13 bases in between. The CDR3 bases are TGTGCCAGCTCACCAATTCCAGGGATCGCGAACACCGGGGAGCTGTTTTTT. Translated, it gives CASSPIPGIANTGELFF.

The rearrangement joins TRBV5-4 to TRBJ1-2, with D possibly matching TRBD1 (5 bases). Germline CDR1 reads SGHNT; CDR2 reads YYREEE (reference sequence). This CDR3 has 12 residues. Trimming took off 6 bases at V and 8 bases at J, with 14 bases between the two ends. The CDR3 reads CASKRQGEGYTF. The CDR3 DNA follows: TGTGCCAGCAAGCGCCAGGGTGAAGGCTACACCTTC.

This clone was picked up one time. Here the CDR3 reads CASSGAWGEGTEAFF. CDR3 DNA sequence: TGTGCCAGCAGTGGCGCTTGGGGGGAGGGCACTGAAGCTTTCTTT. The chain employs TRBV6-1 and TRBJ1-1, with D perhaps matching TRBD1 (5 bases). Germline V gives CDR1 MNHNS, CDR2 SASEGT. Trimming stripped 4 bases from V and 4 bases from J, with 16 bases between. This CDR3 is 15 amino acids long.

V gene TRBV7-3 combines with J gene TRBJ1-3; 7 bases align to TRBD1. J lost 2 bases, V lost 5 bases, and 9 bases had no gene match. Germline CDR1 is SGHTA and CDR2 is FQGTGA. The CDR3 contains 16 residues. CDR3 in DNA: TGTGCCAGCAGCCCGAAAGACAGGGCGGCTGGAAACACCATATATTTT. Translating gives CASSPKDRAAGNTIYF.

The CDR3 DNA sequence: TGTGCCAGTAGTATTCTCCCCCTCTACGAGCAGTACTTC. It yields the protein CASSILPLYEQYF. The rearrangement links TRBV19 to TRBJ2-7; D not certain. The V gene's germline CDR1 is LNHDA and CDR2 SQIVND (reference sequence). The CDR3 loop spans 13 amino acids. Trimming took off 3 bases at V and 3 bases at J, with 9 bases between the two ends.

The rearrangement joins TRBV28 to TRBJ1-5, with 9 bases lining up with TRBD1. The germline V gene has CDR1 MDHEN and CDR2 SYDVKM. This CDR3 contains 15 residues. The V and J ends lost 7 bases and 6 bases, in that order; junction bases with no gene match: 10. In DNA, the CDR3 is TGTGCCAGCATGAAGGACAGGGGAGGAGGTCAGCCCCAGCATTTT. It codes for CASMKDRGGGQPQHF.

The chain links TRBV7-2 to TRBJ2-5; 7 bases fit TRBD2. The CDR3 is 15 amino acids. Germline V gene lookup returns CDR1 SGHTA and CDR2 FQGNSA. V shed 5 bases, J shed 4 bases, and the junction held 10 bases outside the gene matches. CDR3 sequence reads: CASSRTSMERETQYF. The CDR3 region has the DNA TGTGCCAGCAGCCGGACTAGTATGGAGAGAGAGACCCAGTACTTC. The whole variable domain, remainder taken from reference TRBV7-2 and TRBJ2-5, is GAGVSQSPSNKVTEKGKDVELRCDPISGHTALYWYRQSLGQGLEFLIYFQGNSAPDKSGLPSDRFSAERTGGSVSTLTIQRTQQEDSAVYLCASSRTSMERETQYFGPGTRLLVL.

This chain links TRBV30 with TRBJ1-3, with D possibly being TRBD1 (6 bases). Per the germline V gene, CDR1 is GTSNPN and CDR2 is SVGIG (reference sequence). The V gene lost 3 bases and the J gene lost 4 bases, with 10 bases spanning the gap. The CDR3 has 13 residues. The CDR3: CAWRRTAGNTIYF. The CDR3, as DNA: TGTGCCTGGAGGAGGACAGCAGGAAACACCATATATTTT.

CDR3 coding DNA: TGCGCCAGCAGCTTGGAACCAGGGGGCGGGGGATTAGACGAGCAGTACTTC. Encoded protein: CASSLEPGGGGLDEQYF. V is TRBV5-1 and J is TRBJ2-7, with D possibly TRBD1 on 8 matching bases. CDR3 length: 17 amino acids. With 0 bases removed from V and 5 bases from J, the gap between germline ends came to 21 bases. CDR1 is SGHRS and CDR2 is YFSETQ in the germline V gene.

The gene calls are TRBV7-9 and TRBJ1-2; the D gene is possibly TRBD1 (6 bases). Germline loops: CDR1 SEHNR, CDR2 FQNEAQ (reference sequence). CDR3 length equals 15 residues. V gave up 6 bases and J gave up 6 bases, with 20 bases separating them. As DNA, the CDR3 is TGTGCCAGCAGTCCAACCCCAGGGGTTGGGCATGGCTACACCTTC. This codes for CASSPTPGVGHGYTF. Drawing the rest from reference TRBV7-9 and TRBJ1-2, the complete variable domain is DTGVSQNPRHKITKRGQNVTFRCDPISEHNRLYWYRQTLGQGPEFLTYFQNEAQLEKSRLLSDRFSAERPKGSFSTLEIQRTEQGDSAMYLCASSPTPGVGHGYTFGSGTRLTVV.

The chain couples TRBV4-1 to TRBJ2-7; D gene uncertain. Germline V gene lookup returns CDR1 MGHRA and CDR2 YSYEKL. This CDR3 has 11 amino acids. V lost 2 bases and J lost 6, with 5 bases in between. The chain's CDR3 is CASSQSLEQYF. The CDR3 nucleotides are TGCGCCAGCAGCCAATCTCTCGAGCAGTACTTC.

This clone was detected once. This sequence joins TRBV14 and TRBJ2-1; 7 bases match TRBD2. Per the germline V gene, CDR1 is SGHDN and CDR2 is FVKESK. With V trimmed by 0 bases and J by 7 bases, 6 bases remained unmatched. The CDR3 runs 15 residues. CDR3 residues: CASSQDWGRVNEQFF. The CDR3 bases are TGTGCCAGCAGCCAAGACTGGGGGAGGGTTAATGAGCAGTTCTTC.

J is TRBJ2-3 and V is TRBV9, with 7 positions matching TRBD1. Germline V gives CDR1 SGDLS, CDR2 YYNGEE. Unmatched junction bases numbered 7, after V lost 3 bases and J lost 6 bases. This CDR3 has 14 residues. Here the CDR3 DNA reads TGTGCCAGCAGCGCCGCTTCACAGGGGGATACGCAGTATTTT. Protein: CASSAASQGDTQYF.

The V and J genes are TRBV7-2 and TRBJ2-3, with 8 bases aligning to TRBD1. This CDR3 contains 15 residues. Germline CDR1 SGHTA, CDR2 FQGNSA. J lost 4 bases, V lost 5 bases, and 8 bases had no gene match. The CDR3 sequence is CASSAWTGRADTQYF. CDR3 coding DNA: TGTGCCAGCAGCGCATGGACAGGGCGGGCAGATACGCAGTATTTT. The full variable domain, completed using reference TRBV7-2 and TRBJ2-3, is GAGVSQSPSNKVTEKGKDVELRCDPISGHTALYWYRQSLGQGLEFLIYFQGNSAPDKSGLPSDRFSAERTGGSVSTLTIQRTQQEDSAVYLCASSAWTGRADTQYFGPGTRLTVL.

The chain couples TRBV19 to TRBJ2-3; tentatively, D is TRBD2 (5 bases). This CDR3 has 15 amino acids. Germline assignment: CDR1 LNHDA and CDR2 SQIVND (reference sequence). V lost 3 bases to trimming and J lost 0 bases, with 10 bases between them. The CDR3 nucleotides are TGTGCCAGTAGTATGAGCGGTCCTAGCACAGATACGCAGTATTTT. Translating gives CASSMSGPSTDTQYF.

The V call is TRBV7-9, the J call TRBJ1-1; D is ambiguous. The germline gives CDR1 SEHNR, CDR2 FQNEAQ (reference sequence). This CDR3 is 14 amino acids long. The V end lost 0 bases, the J end lost 7 bases, and 12 bases lay between the germline ends. This CDR3 reads CASSLAPEDLEAFF. CDR3 DNA: TGTGCCAGCAGCTTAGCGCCGGAGGATCTTGAAGCTTTCTTT.

The chain links TRBV9 to TRBJ2-7; TRBD1 aligns across 10 bases. J was trimmed by 4 bases and V by 1 base; bases with no gene match: 5. This CDR3 comprises 15 residues. CDR1 and CDR2 from the germline V gene are SGDLS and YYNGEE. The CDR3 DNA is TGTGCCAGCAGCGTAAGGACAGGGGGTACATACGAGCAGTACTTC. It codes for CASSVRTGGTYEQYF.

This rearrangement joins TRBV28 to TRBJ1-5; D is uncertain. In germline, CDR1 is MDHEN, CDR2 SYDVKM. V was trimmed by 10 bases and J by 4 bases, leaving 5 bases between them. The CDR3 runs 10 residues. CDR3 loop: CATANQPQHF. CDR3 nucleotides: TGTGCCACCGCGAATCAGCCCCAGCATTTT.